These 2 T cell receptor beta chains originate from one sample sequenced in a study of blood T cell repertoires in COVID-19. Some clones are missing from TCRdb's copy, which holds only in-frame ones; the method was immunoSEQ multiplex PCR. The sample contains some 74,000 clones, 65% to 85% of which appear only once. The specimen was peripheral blood. Receptors were obtained from a woman of 80 years or more with active or convalescent COVID-19.

In this sample, this clone turned up a few times. The chain has TRBV7-3 and TRBJ2-7; possible D gene TRBD1, 5 bases. The CDR3 is 13 amino acids. From germline, CDR1 is SGHTA and CDR2 FQGTGA. V lost 5 bases and J lost 1, with 9 bases in between. CDR3 DNA: TGTGCCAGCAGCCAGGGTTCGTCCTACGAGCAGTACTTC. Translated: CASSQGSSYEQYF.

A single count supports this clone. J is TRBJ2-7 and V is TRBV4-1; 8 bases are shared with TRBD2. CDR1 and CDR2 from the germline V gene are MGHRA and YSYEKL. Trimming removed 0 bases from V and 3 bases from J; junction bases left unmatched: 16. There are 19 residues in the CDR3. CDR3 nucleotide sequence: TGCGCCAGCAGCCAAGATCCACCCCGAGGAGCGGGAGCGCTCTACGAGCAGTACTTC. Translated: CASSQDPPRGAGALYEQYF.